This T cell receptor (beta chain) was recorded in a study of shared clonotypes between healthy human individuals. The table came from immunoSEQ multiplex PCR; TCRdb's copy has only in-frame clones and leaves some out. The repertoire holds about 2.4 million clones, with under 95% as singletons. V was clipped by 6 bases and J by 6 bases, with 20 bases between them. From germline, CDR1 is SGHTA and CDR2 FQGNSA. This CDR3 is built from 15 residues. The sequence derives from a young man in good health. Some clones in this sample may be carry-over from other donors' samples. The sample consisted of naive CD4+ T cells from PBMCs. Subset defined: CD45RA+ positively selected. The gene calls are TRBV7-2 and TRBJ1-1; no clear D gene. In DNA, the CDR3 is TGTGCCAGCAGGCCACGCGGTAGAGCCATGCCTGAAGCTTTCTTT. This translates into CASRPRGRAMPEAFF.